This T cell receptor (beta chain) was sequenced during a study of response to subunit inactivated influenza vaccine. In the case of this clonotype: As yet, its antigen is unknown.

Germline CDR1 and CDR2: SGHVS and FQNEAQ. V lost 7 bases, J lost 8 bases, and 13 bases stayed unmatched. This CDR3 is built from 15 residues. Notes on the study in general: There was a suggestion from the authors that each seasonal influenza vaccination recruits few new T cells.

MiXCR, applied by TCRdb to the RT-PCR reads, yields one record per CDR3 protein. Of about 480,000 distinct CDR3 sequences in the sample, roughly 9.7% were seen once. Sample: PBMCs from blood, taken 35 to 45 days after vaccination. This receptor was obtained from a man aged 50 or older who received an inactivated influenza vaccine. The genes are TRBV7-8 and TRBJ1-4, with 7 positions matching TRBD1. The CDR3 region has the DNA TGTGCCAGCACCTCGTCCGGGACAGTTGGGGAAAAACTGTTTTTT. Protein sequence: CASTSSGTVGEKLFF.